This T cell receptor (beta chain) appears in the sequencing data of a study of monozygotic twins with inflammatory bowel disease. Study conclusions and caveats: What may have added variability to patient repertoires is that immunosuppressive treatments differed. Researchers reported no repertoire similarity difference between concordant and discordant twins, possibly from limited power.

Eight distinct reactions (per sample) were used to make the cDNA. UMIs incorporating a 6-nucleotide sample barcode were appended by means of template switching. TCRdb reanalyzed the 5' RACE reads and collapses them to one entry per CDR3 protein, without DNA. The listing contains over 120,000 distinct CDR3 sequences. Details on this clonotype: The antigen is unknown.

Germline values: CDR1 SQVTM, CDR2 ANQGSEA. This CDR3 comprises 14 residues. What was sequenced was blood. The TCR was taken from a human donor with ulcerative colitis or Crohn's disease, or a healthy co-twin of an affected twin (not recorded which). This chain joins TRBV29-1 and TRBJ1-3; TCRdb designates TRBD1, a call that cannot be tested without DNA. The CDR3 loop reads CSAGVSVSGNTIYF.